A single sample is the source of the 28 T cell receptor beta chains below, sequenced in a study of blood T cell repertoires in COVID-19. The repertoire was sequenced with immunoSEQ multiplex PCR; TCRdb's copy has only in-frame clones and lacks some. The repertoire includes 93,000 or so clones, roughly 84% of them detected once, and around 12% sits in the top ten. The sequenced material came from peripheral blood. These receptors were taken from a human donor in a cohort sampled during active COVID-19.

This chain joins TRBV30 and TRBJ2-3; 7 bases match TRBD1. CDR1 is GTSNPN, CDR2 SVGIG, per germline (reference sequence). This CDR3 region has 15 residues. The ends lost 0 bases at V and 3 bases at J; junction bases unmatched: 6. This CDR3 is CAWSVGDRPTDTQYF. In DNA form, the CDR3 reads TGTGCCTGGAGTGTAGGGGACAGACCGACAGATACGCAGTATTTT.

V and J are TRBV10-2 and TRBJ2-5, with D possibly being TRBD2 (5 bases). Per germline, CDR1 WSHSY and CDR2 SAAADI. Trimming took 8 bases from V and 1 from J, leaving 14 bases between them. The CDR3 loop spans 14 amino acids. The DNA for the CDR3 is TGCGCCAGCTCCCCTAGGGCGGGCCAAGAGACCCAGTACTTC. It codes for CASSPRAGQETQYF.

The rearrangement links TRBV5-1 to TRBJ2-2, with a weak D call TRBD2 (5 bases). Looked up from germline, CDR1 is SGHRS and CDR2 is YFSETQ. V gave up 4 bases and J gave up 6 bases, with 13 bases separating them. The CDR3 contains 14 residues. CDR3 amino acids: CASSRTAEPGELFF. The CDR3 coding sequence is TGCGCCAGCAGCCGGACTGCCGAACCCGGGGAGCTGTTTTTT.

The chain is built from TRBV6-1 and TRBJ1-1; D gene uncertain. The germline gives CDR1 MNHNS, CDR2 SASEGT. The length of the CDR3 is 12 residues. The V and J ends lost 3 bases and 11 bases respectively, with 13 bases between them. The CDR3 coding sequence is TGTGCCAGCAGTGAGGGTCTTTTGAGGGCTTTCTTT. Encoded protein: CASSEGLLRAFF.

Points on this clone: The germline gene is not matched at one end of the junction; a read error may be the cause. CDR3 residues: CATSPGTGNTEAFF. The DNA of the CDR3 is TGTGCCACCAGTCCCGGGACAGGGAACACTGAAGCTTTCTTT. The J gene is TRBJ1-1, the V gene TRBV6-4; 8 bases agree with TRBD1. The CDR3 has 14 residues. Germline V gives CDR1 MRHNA, CDR2 SNTAGT.

The V gene is TRBV5-1, the J gene TRBJ2-3; the D gene is possibly TRBD2 (5 bases). Germline V gives CDR1 SGHRS, CDR2 YFSETQ. The CDR3 is made up of 15 amino acids. With 1 base removed from V and 6 bases from J, the gap between germline ends came to 15 bases. The CDR3 region has the DNA TGCGCCAGCAGCTTGCCGGGATTGGGAGAGGATACGCAGTATTTT. It translates to CASSLPGLGEDTQYF.

This clone was found once. J is TRBJ1-1 and V is TRBV5-5, with a tentative D call TRBD1 (5 bases). The CDR3 is 15 residues long. The germline CDR1 and CDR2 sequences are SGHKS and YYEKEE (reference sequence). The V and J ends lost 3 bases and 3 bases respectively, with 15 bases between them. The CDR3 DNA is TGTGCCAGCAGCTGGGAGGGGACGGTGGACACTGAAGCTTTCTTT. This codes for CASSWEGTVDTEAFF. Full variable domain (rest looked up from reference TRBV5-5 and TRBJ1-1): DAGVTQSPTHLIKTRGQQVTLRCSPISGHKSVSWYQQVLGQGPQFIFQYYEKEERGRGNFPDRFSARQFPNYSSELNVNALLLGDSALYLCASSWEGTVDTEAFFGQGTRLTVV.

This clone appeared a few times. The V gene is TRBV18, the J gene TRBJ2-7, with a possible D match to TRBD2 (6 bases). The CDR3 consists of 14 residues. V was trimmed by 3 bases and J by 7 bases, leaving 16 bases between them. CDR1 is KGHSH, CDR2 LQKENI, per germline. CDR3 sequence: CASSPNPTRGEQYF. The CDR3 coding sequence is TGTGCCAGCTCACCGAACCCGACTCGGGGGGAGCAGTACTTC.

V usage is TRBV7-8 and J usage is TRBJ1-1; D is possibly TRBD1 (6 bases). V lost 1 base and J 7 bases, leaving 13 bases between the germline ends. This CDR3 contains 14 residues. Germline CDR1 SGHVS, CDR2 FQNEAQ. The CDR3 here is CASSLVGTNGEAFF. The CDR3 DNA is TGTGCCAGCAGCTTAGTGGGGACAAACGGTGAAGCTTTCTTT.

This chain uses TRBV18 with TRBJ1-1, with 9 bases matching TRBD1. The CDR3 has 15 residues. The germline gives CDR1 KGHSH, CDR2 LQKENI. With V trimmed by 4 bases and J by 2 bases, 5 bases remained unmatched. CDR3 in amino acids: CASSLKDRGNTEAFF. DNA of the CDR3: TGTGCCAGCTCACTAAAGGACAGGGGCAACACTGAAGCTTTCTTT.

This chain connects TRBV6-5 to TRBJ2-7, with TRBD1 identical over 9 bases. The CDR3 has 15 residues. With V trimmed by 0 bases and J by 4 bases, 4 bases remained unmatched. The germline V gene has CDR1 MNHEY and CDR2 SVGAGI. The CDR3 region has the DNA TGTGCCAGCAGTTACTCGGGACAGGGAATATACGAGCAGTACTTC. Its protein is CASSYSGQGIYEQYF.

The count of this clone is one. This chain joins TRBV29-1 and TRBJ2-7; TRBD2 matches at 12 bases. This CDR3 region has 14 residues. V shed 7 bases and J 9 bases; nucleotides not matched to a gene: 13. In germline, CDR1 is SQVTM, CDR2 ANQGSEA. CDR3: CSADGLAGIQGQYF. CDR3 sequence (DNA): TGCAGCGCGGACGGACTAGCGGGGATTCAAGGGCAGTACTTC.

The rearrangement joins TRBV19 to TRBJ1-1; 8 nucleotides line up with TRBD1. CDR1 is LNHDA and CDR2 is SQIVND in the germline V gene (reference sequence). The V gene end was trimmed by 6 bases and the J gene end by 3 bases; junction bases not matched to a gene: 3. The CDR3 runs to 13 residues. This CDR3 reads CASSPGQDTEAFF. The CDR3 DNA is TGTGCCAGTAGCCCGGGACAGGACACTGAAGCTTTCTTT.

CDR3 DNA sequence: TGCGCCAGCAGTGAGTCGAGGCAGGGGGCGCCAAGGACTGAAGCTTTCTTT. As protein: CASSESRQGAPRTEAFF. The chain couples TRBV10-1 to TRBJ1-1; 8 nucleotides line up with TRBD1. V dropped 0 bases and J dropped 5; count of bases not matched to a gene: 11. The CDR3 totals 17 residues. Germline V gene lookup returns CDR1 WNHNN and CDR2 SYGVQD (reference sequence).

This chain uses TRBV9 with TRBJ1-2, with TRBD1 as a possible D gene (5 bases). The CDR3 sequence is 11 residues long. Trimming cost V 4 bases and J 7 bases, with 8 bases left between them. Germline V lookup: CDR1 SGDLS, CDR2 YYNGEE. The CDR3 DNA is TGTGCCAGCAGCAGGGGAGGTGGCTACACCTTC. It codes for CASSRGGGYTF. Full variable domain (missing parts from reference TRBV9 and TRBJ1-2): DSGVTQTPKHLITATGQRVTLRCSPRSGDLSVYWYQQSLDQGLQFLIQYYNGEERAKGNILERFSAQQFPDLHSELNLSSLELGDSALYFCASSRGGGYTFGSGTRLTVV.

Comments on this clone: Other DNA sequences of this sample code for an identical CDR3. In DNA, the CDR3 is TGTGCCAGCAGGGGCCGGGACTCTGGAAACACCATATATTTT. Translated, it gives CASRGRDSGNTIYF. The rearrangement uses TRBV2 and TRBJ1-3; D uncertain. The CDR3 totals 14 residues. The V end was cut by 6 bases, the J end by 0 bases, with 9 bases between. Germline CDR1 SNHLY, CDR2 FYNNEI.

This chain links TRBV5-1 with TRBJ1-3, with D uncertain. The V and J ends lost 4 bases and 1 base respectively, with 12 bases between them. CDR1 is SGHRS, CDR2 YFSETQ, per germline. The CDR3 has 15 amino acids. The CDR3 DNA reads TGCGCCAGCAGCGCGGCGAGCGGGTCTGGAAACACCATATATTTT. Residues: CASSAASGSGNTIYF.

The sample holds a few counts of this clone. The V call is TRBV10-1, the J call TRBJ2-1, with TRBD1 as a possible D gene (6 bases). CDR3 size: 12 residues. CDR1 and CDR2 (germline): WNHNN, SYGVQD (reference sequence). V was trimmed by 6 bases and J by 10 bases, leaving 13 bases between them. CDR3 DNA: TGCGCCAGCAGCCGCAGGGACACGGAGCAGTTCTTC. Protein sequence: CASSRRDTEQFF.

This clone has a single count. V and J are TRBV19 and TRBJ1-3; maybe TRBD1 (6 bases). Germline CDR1 reads LNHDA; CDR2 reads SQIVND (reference sequence). With 2 bases removed from V and 0 bases from J, the gap between germline ends came to 14 bases. The CDR3 has 17 residues. The CDR3 region has the DNA TGTGCCAGTAGTATAACCAGACAGGCGCTCTCTGGAAACACCATATATTTT. This codes for CASSITRQALSGNTIYF.

The chain joins TRBV19 to TRBJ1-5, with a possible D match to TRBD1 (5 bases). CDR1 is LNHDA and CDR2 is SQIVND in the germline V gene (reference sequence). V was cut by 0 bases and J by 5 bases, with 14 bases left in between. The CDR3 has 16 residues. The DNA for the CDR3 is TGTGCCAGTAGTATAGATCACGCAGGGCTCTATCAGCCCCAGCATTTT. It encodes CASSIDHAGLYQPQHF.

The rearrangement uses TRBV19 and TRBJ2-7, with TRBD2 as a possible D gene (5 bases). V was shortened by 5 bases and J by 6 bases, with 23 bases between the two germline ends. This CDR3 spans 16 amino acids. Germline CDR1 reads LNHDA; CDR2 reads SQIVND (reference sequence). The CDR3 DNA sequence: TGTGCCAGTAGTCCAAACGGAGGCTTGAGTTTGCGCGAGCAGTACTTC. Translating gives CASSPNGGLSLREQYF.

The chain links TRBV4-3 to TRBJ2-3; 8 bases fit TRBD2. The germline gives CDR1 LGHNA, CDR2 YSLEER. Trimming at V came to 4 bases and at J to 2 bases, leaving 8 bases not matched to a gene. There are 16 residues in the CDR3. For the CDR3, the DNA is TGCGCCAGCAGCCCAAACCCGGGGGGGCTCACAGATACGCAGTATTTT. It yields the protein CASSPNPGGLTDTQYF.

The chain recombines TRBV19 with TRBJ1-2; TRBD1 might be the D (5 bases). The V end was cut by 3 bases, the J end by 9 bases, with 11 bases between. The CDR3 spans 12 residues. In germline, CDR1 is LNHDA, CDR2 SQIVND (reference sequence). The CDR3 spells CASSMGRLSYTF. As DNA, the CDR3 is TGTGCCAGTAGTATGGGGCGGCTTAGCTACACCTTC.

V gene TRBV5-1 combines with J gene TRBJ2-1; TRBD2 aligns across 12 bases. The germline V gene has CDR1 SGHRS and CDR2 YFSETQ. V was pared by 0 bases and J by 9 bases, with 4 bases of the junction left unmatched. CDR3 length: 15 amino acids. Written as DNA, the CDR3 is TGCGCCAGCAGCTTGGCGGCTAGCGGGGGGGGTGAGCAGTTCTTC. Translated: CASSLAASGGGEQFF.

This chain uses TRBV5-1 with TRBJ2-7, with 8 bases identical to TRBD1. Germline V gene data show CDR1 as SGHRS and CDR2 as YFSETQ. Losses at the gene ends were 0 bases for V and 13 bases for J; bases not matched to a gene: 6. This CDR3 region has 12 residues. DNA for the CDR3: TGCGCCAGCAGCTTGGCCGGGACAGGCCGTTACTTC. Amino acid sequence: CASSLAGTGRYF. Combining the CDR3 with reference TRBV5-1 and TRBJ2-7 gives the whole variable domain KAGVTQTPRYLIKTRGQQVTLSCSPISGHRSVSWYQQTPGQGLQFLFEYFSETQRNKGNFPGRFSGRQFSNSRSEMNVSTLELGDSALYLCASSLAGTGRYFGPGTRLTVT.

This chain links TRBV6-5 with TRBJ1-4, with D unclear. CDR1 is MNHEY, CDR2 SVGAGI, per germline. CDR3 length: 16 amino acids. Trimming took off 0 bases at V and 3 bases at J, with 11 bases between the two ends. The CDR3 loop reads CASSYSLTTANEKLFF. CDR3 DNA sequence: TGTGCCAGCAGTTACTCTCTGACAACAGCTAATGAAAAACTGTTTTTT.

The gene calls are TRBV5-6 and TRBJ2-3; no firm D call. From germline, CDR1 is SGHDT and CDR2 YYEEEE. V was pared by 0 bases and J by 5 bases, with 4 bases between. This CDR3 contains 12 residues. DNA of the CDR3: TGTGCCAGCAGCTTGGCCAAAGATACGCAGTATTTT. It is translated as CASSLAKDTQYF. The full variable domain, in which reference TRBV5-6 and TRBJ2-3 provide the parts outside the CDR3, is DAGVTQSPTHLIKTRGQQVTLRCSPKSGHDTVSWYQQALGQGPQFIFQYYEEEERQRGNFPDRFSGHQFPNYSSELNVNALLLGDSALYLCASSLAKDTQYFGPGTRLTVL.

The V call is TRBV25-1, the J call TRBJ1-1; D not resolved. The CDR3 covers 16 residues. Deletions cut 3 bases from V and 1 base from J, with 15 bases between. Germline loops: CDR1 MGHDK, CDR2 SYGVNS. DNA of the CDR3: TGTGCCAGCAGTGAGGGCCACGGTGAAAGGAACACTGAAGCTTTCTTT. Translated: CASSEGHGERNTEAFF.